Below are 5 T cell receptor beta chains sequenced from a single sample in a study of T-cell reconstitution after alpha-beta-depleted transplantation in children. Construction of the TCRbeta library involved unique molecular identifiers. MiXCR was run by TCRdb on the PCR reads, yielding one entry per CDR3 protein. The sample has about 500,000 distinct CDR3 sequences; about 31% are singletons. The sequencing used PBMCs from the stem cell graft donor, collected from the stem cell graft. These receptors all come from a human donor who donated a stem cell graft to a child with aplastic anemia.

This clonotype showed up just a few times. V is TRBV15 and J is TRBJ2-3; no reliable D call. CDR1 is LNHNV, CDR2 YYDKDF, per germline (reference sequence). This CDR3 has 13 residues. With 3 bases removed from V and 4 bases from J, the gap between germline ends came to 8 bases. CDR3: CATSSREADTQYF. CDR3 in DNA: TGTGCCACCAGCAGCCGCGAAGCAGATACGCAGTATTTT.

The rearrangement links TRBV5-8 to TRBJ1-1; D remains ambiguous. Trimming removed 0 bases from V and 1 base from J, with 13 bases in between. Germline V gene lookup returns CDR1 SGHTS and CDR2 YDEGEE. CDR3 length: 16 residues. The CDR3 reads CASSLALRLQNTEAFF. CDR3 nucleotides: TGTGCCAGCAGCTTGGCTTTGAGACTCCAGAACACTGAAGCTTTCTTT.

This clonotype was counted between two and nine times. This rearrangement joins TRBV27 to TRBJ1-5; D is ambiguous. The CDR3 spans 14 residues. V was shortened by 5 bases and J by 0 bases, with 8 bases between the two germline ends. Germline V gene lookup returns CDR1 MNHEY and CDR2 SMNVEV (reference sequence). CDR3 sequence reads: CASSKFYSNQPQHF. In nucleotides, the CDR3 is TGTGCCAGCAGTAAATTCTATAGCAATCAGCCCCAGCATTTT.

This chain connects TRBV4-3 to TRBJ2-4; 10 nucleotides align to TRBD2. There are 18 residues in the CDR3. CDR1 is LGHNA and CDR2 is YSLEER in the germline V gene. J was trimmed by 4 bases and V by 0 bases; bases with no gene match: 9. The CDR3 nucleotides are TGCGCCAGCAGCCAAGAATTTAGAGCGGGAGGGATAAAAAACATTCAGTACTTC. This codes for CASSQEFRAGGIKNIQYF.

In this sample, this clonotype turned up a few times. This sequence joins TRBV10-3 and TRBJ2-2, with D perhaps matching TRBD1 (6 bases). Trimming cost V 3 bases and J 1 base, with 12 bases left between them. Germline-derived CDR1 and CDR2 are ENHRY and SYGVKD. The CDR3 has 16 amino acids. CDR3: CAISDTGLRNTGELFF. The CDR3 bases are TGTGCCATCAGTGACACAGGGCTTAGGAACACCGGGGAGCTGTTTTTT.